The rows below give T cell receptor beta chains drawn from one sample of a study of T-cell reconstitution after alpha-beta-depleted transplantation in children. A single record per CDR3 protein comes from TCRdb applying MiXCR to the PCR reads. Of some 200,000 distinct CDR3 sequences listed, 8% to 10% were seen once; the top ten hold about 6%. The material sequenced was PBMCs from the stem cell graft donor, taken from the stem cell graft. These receptor sequences come from a human donor who donated a stem cell graft to a child with acute lymphoblastic leukemia. Both conserved end residues are part of each CDR3. D genes are given only for firm matches. For some rows the clone size is stated as once, few or many, or as a class when expanded; others skip it.

cdr3_aa | cdr3_nt | clone_size | d_call | j_call | v_call
CASRTEMGSSAFF | TGCGCCAGCAGGACCGAAATGGGGTCGAGCGCTTTCTTT | many | . | TRBJ1-1 | TRBV5-1
CASSSGTSSGANVLTF | TGTGCCAGCAGTTCGGGGACTAGCTCTGGGGCCAACGTCCTGACTTTC | many | TRBD2 | TRBJ2-6 | TRBV6-2/TRBV6-3
CATSPGRGPTDTQYF | TGTGCCACCAGTCCAGGACGAGGTCCCACAGATACGCAGTATTTT | many | . | TRBJ2-3 | TRBV24-1
CASSEGLAGFDTGELFF | TGTGCCAGCAGTGAAGGACTAGCGGGTTTCGACACCGGGGAGCTGTTTTTT | . | TRBD2 | TRBJ2-2 | TRBV6-1
CSVFRRRRQVFQETQYF | TGCAGCGTCTTCCGGCGAAGAAGACAGGTTTTCCAAGAGACCCAGTACTTC | many | . | TRBJ2-5 | TRBV29-1
CASSLAALTTITDTQYF | TGTGCCAGCAGCTTAGCCGCTTTGACCACAATCACAGATACGCAGTATTTT | . | . | TRBJ2-3 | TRBV7-2
CASSQTGASGGAREQFF | TGTGCCAGCAGCCAAACGGGCGCTAGCGGGGGGGCTCGTGAGCAGTTCTTC | . | TRBD2 | TRBJ2-1 | TRBV11-2
CASSYGSGTGLGYTF | TGTGCCAGCAGTTACGGATCCGGGACAGGGCTTGGCTACACCTTC | few | TRBD1 | TRBJ1-2 | TRBV6-5
CASGLSHSTILYF | TGTGCTAGTGGTTTGTCCCACAGTACGATTCTGTACTTC | . | . | TRBJ2-7 | TRBV12-5
CASSQTRGNTEAFF | TGTGCCAGCAGTCAGACCAGGGGCAACACTGAAGCTTTCTTT | . | . | TRBJ1-1 | TRBV6-1
CASSLGGLAAYEQYF | TGTGCCAGCAGTTTAGGTGGACTAGCGGCTTACGAGCAGTACTTC | . | TRBD2 | TRBJ2-7 | TRBV28
CASSLEGSQPQHF | TGCGCCAGCAGCTTGGAGGGGAGTCAGCCCCAGCATTTT | many | . | TRBJ1-5 | TRBV5-1
CSARVMKGAQETQYF | TGCAGTGCTAGAGTGATGAAGGGGGCCCAAGAGACCCAGTACTTC | . | TRBD1 | TRBJ2-5 | TRBV20-1
CASSFAAAQANYGYTF | TGTGCCAGCAGTTTTGCGGCAGCTCAGGCTAACTATGGCTACACCTTC | . | . | TRBJ1-2 | TRBV28
CASSPTGVDEKLFF | TGTGCCAGCTCACCTACAGGGGTGGACGAAAAACTGTTTTTT | many | TRBD1 | TRBJ1-4 | TRBV18
CSARTGTDTQYF | TGCAGTGCCAGGACAGGCACAGATACGCAGTATTTT | many | . | TRBJ2-3 | TRBV20-1
CASSPIRANYGYTF | TGCGCCAGCAGTCCAATACGAGCGAACTATGGCTACACCTTC | few | . | TRBJ1-2 | TRBV5-1
CASSLQGAVHEQYF | TGTGCCAGCAGTTTACAGGGGGCTGTCCACGAGCAGTACTTC | few | TRBD1 | TRBJ2-7 | TRBV12-3/TRBV12-4
CASSLKPADYSYTF | TGCGCCAGCAGCTTGAAGCCAGCTGACTATAGCTACACCTTC | . | . | TRBJ1-2 | TRBV5-1
CASSRNTGTGAYEQYF | TGTGCCAGTAGTAGGAACACCGGGACAGGGGCCTACGAGCAGTACTTC | . | TRBD1 | TRBJ2-7 | TRBV19
CASSRDGYRETQYF | TGCGCCAGCAGCCGGGACGGATACAGAGAGACCCAGTACTTC | few | . | TRBJ2-5 | TRBV10-1
CASSFTQENTEAFF | TGTGCCAGCAGCTTCACACAGGAGAACACTGAAGCTTTCTTT | . | . | TRBJ1-1 | TRBV9
CASSENGIQETQYF | TGTGCCAGCAGTGAAAACGGGATCCAAGAGACCCAGTACTTC | many | . | TRBJ2-5 | TRBV25-1
CAIRGDPYNEQFF | TGTGCCATCAGGGGCGACCCCTACAATGAGCAGTTCTTC | many | . | TRBJ2-1 | TRBV10-3
CASNSGGTNEKLFF | TGTGCCAGCAACTCAGGGGGGACTAATGAAAAACTGTTTTTT | . | TRBD1 | TRBJ1-4 | TRBV6-1
CSARTGTGERGYTF | TGCAGTGCTAGGACCGGGACAGGGGAAAGGGGCTACACCTTC | . | TRBD1 | TRBJ1-2 | TRBV20-1
CASSQDQGASSTEAFF | TGTGCCAGCAGCCAAGATCAGGGGGCGAGTAGCACTGAAGCTTTCTTT | many | TRBD1 | TRBJ1-1 | TRBV4-2
CASSGRLPGGTQYF | TGCGCCAGCAGTGGCCGACTCCCCGGTGGGACCCAGTACTTC | many | . | TRBJ2-5 | TRBV10-2
CSAFTSRGIPEAFF | TGCAGTGCCTTCACGAGTCGAGGGATACCTGAAGCTTTCTTT | few | . | TRBJ1-1 | TRBV20-1
CAIKASQNQPQHF | TGTGCCATCAAGGCTTCTCAGAATCAGCCCCAGCATTTT | . | . | TRBJ1-5 | TRBV10-3
CASSSSGYGYGYTF | TGTGCCAGCAGCTCCTCGGGGTATGGCTATGGCTACACCTTC | . | . | TRBJ1-2 | TRBV6-2/TRBV6-3
CASSPGAPLGEQYF | TGTGCCAGCAGCCCCGGGGCGCCCCTGGGAGAGCAGTACTTC | many | . | TRBJ2-7 | TRBV7-2
CASSRGKLFF | TGTGCCAGCAGCCGTGGAAAACTGTTTTTT | . | . | TRBJ1-4 | TRBV7-9
CASSWGAGSYEQYF | TGTGCCAGCAGCTGGGGGGCAGGATCCTACGAGCAGTACTTC | many | . | TRBJ2-7 | TRBV5-5
CASSLQGMNTGELFF | TGCGCCAGCAGCTTACAGGGGATGAACACCGGGGAGCTGTTTTTT | many | TRBD1 | TRBJ2-2 | TRBV5-1
CASTGGADGYTF | TGCGCCAGTACAGGGGGCGCGGATGGCTACACCTTC | many | TRBD1 | TRBJ1-2 | TRBV5-1
CASRDRARSGNTIYF | TGCGCCAGCAGAGACAGGGCCCGCTCTGGAAACACCATATATTTT | many | TRBD1 | TRBJ1-3 | TRBV10-2
CASSLVAGGFNEQFF | TGCGCCAGCAGCTTGGTTGCGGGAGGGTTCAATGAGCAGTTCTTC | . | TRBD2 | TRBJ2-1 | TRBV5-1
CASSLNSIRGTGELFF | TGCGCCAGCAGCCTTAACTCTATCAGGGGGACCGGGGAGCTGTTTTTT | . | TRBD1 | TRBJ2-2 | TRBV5-1
CASQWRYQETQYF | TGTGCCAGCCAGTGGAGGTACCAAGAGACCCAGTACTTC | . | . | TRBJ2-5 | TRBV28